This TCR beta chain was documented in a study of T cell responses to AZD1222 COVID-19 vaccine. General study findings and limits: Clonal diversity was possibly underestimated, and the donors were mostly white British, with more females. Regions left unmutated in variants are reportedly the target of nearly half of spike-specific TCRs.

Assay used: immunoSEQ multiplex PCR; TCRdb lists only in-frame clones, some missing. The sample holds roughly 120,000 clones, about 89% seen once. This CDR3 contains 16 residues. Trimming removed 6 bases from V and 7 bases from J, with 22 bases in between. Germline values: CDR1 SNHLY, CDR2 FYNNEI. Details on this clone: No antigen is known for it.

Sample: peripheral blood, taken on day 0 of AZD1222 vaccination. The receptor was derived from an adult in good health. The chain carries TRBV2 and TRBJ2-1, with a possible D match to TRBD2 (6 bases). The CDR3 sequence: CASSPRLPRGRNEQFF. DNA of the CDR3: TGTGCCAGCAGCCCCCGACTGCCCCGGGGGAGGAATGAGCAGTTCTTC.